The present TCR beta chain was sequenced within a study of shared clonotypes between healthy human individuals. Study in general: CD4 naive and CD4 memory each took three plates per donor, while CD8 naive took two and CD8 memory one.

Every subset had its genomic DNA shared out evenly among several immunoSEQ plates. The table came from immunoSEQ multiplex PCR; TCRdb's copy has only in-frame clones and leaves some out. The repertoire holds roughly 600,000 clones, with roughly 98% as singletons. Study-wide results and limits: For naive CD4 cells, roughly 5% of clonotypes were shared across a few donors. Only blood underwent sampling, and tissue repertoires likely differ.

Naive CD8 cells lacked CD45RO, underwent positive selection for CCR7 and left out terminally differentiated effector memory CD45RA+ cells. The V gene lost 4 bases and the J gene lost 4 bases, with 11 bases spanning the gap. CDR1 and CDR2 from the germline V gene are SGHTA and FQGNSA. CDR3 size: 13 residues. Details on this clone: Its target is unknown.

The TCR comes from a man between 25 and 39 years old in good health. The sequenced sample consisted of naive CD8+ T cells sorted from blood. The chain employs TRBV7-2 and TRBJ2-7; maybe TRBD2 (5 bases). CDR3 sequence reads: CASSYYGDYEQYF. In nucleotides, the CDR3 is TGTGCCAGCAGCTACTACGGGGATTACGAGCAGTACTTC.